Shown below are 10 T cell receptor beta chains from a single sample sequenced in a study of early T cells in non-severe SARS-CoV-2 infection. TCRdb fed the 5' RACE reads into MiXCR, producing one record per CDR3 protein. Seen here are 20,000 to 30,000 distinct CDR3 sequences, 4.5% to 6% observed once, and the top ten hold approximately 4%. The sequenced sample was whole blood. Every receptor here comes from an adult who was a healthcare worker with PCR-confirmed SARS-CoV-2 infection or an uninfected control (not recorded which).

This clonotype is termed medium-sized. This chain connects TRBV5-4 to TRBJ2-1, with D hard to call. Trimming shortened V by 9 bases and J by 1 base, and 8 bases separated the two germline ends. CDR1 SGHNT and CDR2 YYREEE come from the germline V gene (reference sequence). The CDR3 contains 12 residues. Here the CDR3 DNA reads TGTGCCACCCACGTATCCTACAATGAGCAGTTCTTC. Protein product: CATHVSYNEQFF.

In its sample, this clonotype was seen a few times. V gene TRBV7-2 combines with J gene TRBJ2-3; TRBD2 matches at 7 bases. Germline lookup yields CDR1 SGHTA and CDR2 FQGNSA. Trimming cost V 5 bases and J 2 bases; bases outside gene matches: 7. The CDR3 loop spans 15 amino acids. CDR3 sequence: CASSHQRGFTDTQYF. The CDR3 DNA is TGTGCCAGCAGCCATCAGCGGGGCTTCACAGATACGCAGTATTTT.

This clonotype was seen at least ten times. The chain combines TRBV11-3 with TRBJ2-6, with D possibly TRBD2 on 6 matching bases. The ends were cut back, 1 base at V and 2 bases at J, with 12 bases in the middle. The CDR3 has 17 amino acids. Germline CDR1 reads SGHNT; CDR2 reads YENEEA. In nucleotides, the CDR3 is TGTGCCAGCAGCTTAGGCGGGACCCACCCTGGGGCCAACGTCCTGACTTTC. This codes for CASSLGGTHPGANVLTF.

This clonotype was seen ten or more times. The chain combines TRBV13 with TRBJ2-6, with D maybe TRBD2 (5 bases). The ends were cut back, 3 bases at V and 0 bases at J, with 9 bases in the middle. The CDR3 is made up of 16 amino acids. In germline, CDR1 is PRHDT, CDR2 FYEKMQ (reference sequence). CDR3 nucleotides: TGTGCCAGCAGCTTCTGGACTGACTCTGGGGCCAACGTCCTGACTTTC. This gives the protein CASSFWTDSGANVLTF.

This clonotype has at least ten counts. The rearrangement joins TRBV6-1 to TRBJ1-1, with 7 bases aligning to TRBD1. Trimming removed 6 bases from V and 4 bases from J; junction bases left unmatched: 5. The CDR3 is 13 amino acids. Germline loops: CDR1 MNHNS, CDR2 SASEGT. CDR3 residues: CASSRDSPTEAFF. DNA for the CDR3: TGTGCCAGCAGCCGGGACAGCCCCACTGAAGCTTTCTTT.

The CDR3 DNA reads TGTGCCAGCAGCCCGGACAGGGTAAATGAGCAGTTCTTC. It specifies CASSPDRVNEQFF. This rearrangement joins TRBV2 to TRBJ2-1, with 8 bases that match TRBD1. Per germline, CDR1 SNHLY and CDR2 FYNNEI. V lost 6 bases and J lost 7; bases outside the gene matches: 5. This CDR3 has 13 amino acids.

This clonotype has a count of ten or more. The chain combines TRBV7-6 with TRBJ1-1; D uncertain. CDR3 size: 13 residues. Between the trimmed V and J ends, which lost 5 bases and 7 bases, there was a span of 14 bases. CDR1 is SGHVS, CDR2 FNYEAQ, per germline. As DNA, the CDR3 is TGTGCCAGCAGCCTCTCCGCTGTAGGTGAAGCTTTCTTT. This translates into CASSLSAVGEAFF.

This clonotype was picked up a small number of times. V is TRBV29-1 and J is TRBJ2-3; D is tentatively TRBD1 or TRBD2 (5 bases each). Germline V gives CDR1 SQVTM, CDR2 ANQGSEA. Trimming left V 4 bases short and J 1 base short, with 9 bases between. The CDR3 loop spans 13 amino acids. The CDR3: CSVVRGGTDTQYF. The CDR3, as DNA: TGCAGCGTTGTCCGAGGGGGCACAGATACGCAGTATTTT.

This sequence joins TRBV27 and TRBJ1-5; 7 bases match TRBD1. Germline assignment: CDR1 MNHEY and CDR2 SMNVEV (reference sequence). Trimming took 6 bases from V and 2 from J; bases not matched to a gene: 7. The CDR3 runs to 15 residues. CDR3 amino acids: CASRLTGIGNQPQHF. For the CDR3, the DNA is TGTGCCAGCAGGCTGACAGGGATCGGCAATCAGCCCCAGCATTTT.

This clonotype showed up many times. The chain employs TRBV20-1 and TRBJ2-4, with 9 nucleotides matching TRBD2. Germline V gene lookup returns CDR1 DFQATT and CDR2 SNEGSKA (reference sequence). Trimming took 7 bases from V and 9 from J; bases not matched to a gene: 10. The CDR3 contains 13 residues. In nucleotides, the CDR3 is TGCAGTGTTAGGGCGGGGGGGCCCGGCATTCAGTACTTC. As protein: CSVRAGGPGIQYF.